What follows are 10 T cell receptor beta chains derived from one specimen sequenced in a study of blood T cells in healthy people across ages. Through a sample-barcoded 5' primer and a J-beta primer mix, a second PCR was run for roughly 7 to 12 cycles. TCRdb reanalysed the 5' RACE reads using MiXCR and keeps one entry per CDR3 protein. The table records more than 650,000 distinct CDR3 sequences, approximately 21% of them present only once. Sequenced material: blood. These receptors all come from an older man in good health.

CDR3 region: CASSLGIGVPYNEQFF. The CDR3 DNA is TGTGCCAGCAGCTTAGGAATAGGGGTTCCCTACAATGAGCAGTTCTTC. J is TRBJ2-1 and V is TRBV7-2; D perhaps matches TRBD1 (5 bases). Trimming removed 1 base from V and 2 bases from J, with 12 bases in between. CDR1 and CDR2 from the germline V gene are SGHTA and FQGNSA. The CDR3 is 16 residues long.

The V and J genes are TRBV15 and TRBJ2-2, with D tentatively TRBD1 or TRBD2 (5 bases each). Looked up from germline, CDR1 is LNHNV and CDR2 is YYDKDF (reference sequence). Trimming cost V 8 bases and J 5 bases, with 12 bases left between them. CDR3 size: 13 residues. CDR3 coding DNA: TGTGCCACCGGGACGGAGGTTACCGGGGAGCTGTTTTTT. This sequence encodes CATGTEVTGELFF.

This chain joins TRBV5-1 and TRBJ1-4; 10 positions agree with TRBD1. The germline CDR1 and CDR2 sequences are SGHRS and YFSETQ. This CDR3 spans 15 amino acids. Trimming took 4 bases from V and 6 from J; bases not matched to a gene: 6. The CDR3 DNA reads TGCGCCAGCAGCCCTCTGGGGACAGGGGATGAAAAACTGTTTTTT. Encoded protein: CASSPLGTGDEKLFF.

This clonotype appeared a few times. The chain employs TRBV5-1 and TRBJ2-3; D is uncertain. CDR3 length equals 16 residues. Germline V gives CDR1 SGHRS, CDR2 YFSETQ. V lost 4 bases and J lost 0, with 15 bases in between. The CDR3 region is CASSPTGPPSTDTQYF. CDR3 coding DNA: TGCGCCAGCAGCCCCACCGGACCTCCGAGCACAGATACGCAGTATTTT.

The chain combines TRBV29-1 with TRBJ1-5, with TRBD1 identical over 7 bases. Losses at the gene ends were 4 bases for V and 5 bases for J; bases not matched to a gene: 5. CDR1 and CDR2 (germline): SQVTM, ANQGSEA. The CDR3 is made up of 13 amino acids. The CDR3 DNA sequence: TGCAGCGTTGGACAGGGTAAAGATCAGCCCCAGCATTTT. This translates into CSVGQGKDQPQHF.

Only a few counts were recorded for this clonotype. The chain employs TRBV12-3 or TRBV12-4 and TRBJ1-2; tentatively, D is TRBD1 (5 bases). V was cut by 5 bases and J by 4 bases, with 14 bases left in between. The CDR3 covers 14 residues. The DNA of the CDR3 is TGTGCCAGCAGTCAGGGTTCCCCCCCCTATGGCTACACCTTC. As protein: CASSQGSPPYGYTF.

This clonotype occurred a few times. The rearrangement joins TRBV27 to TRBJ2-1; D call uncertain. The V gene's germline CDR1 is MNHEY and CDR2 SMNVEV (reference sequence). The CDR3 runs 15 residues. V lost 4 bases and J lost 6, with 16 bases in between. CDR3 in DNA: TGTGCCAGCAGTTCTTCATACGAACCTCGCAATGAGCAGTTCTTC. Translated, it gives CASSSSYEPRNEQFF.

This clonotype occurred a few times. The gene calls are TRBV14 and TRBJ2-5; D unclear. The V end was cut by 0 bases, the J end by 5 bases, with 13 bases between. The CDR3 is 15 residues long. Germline assignment: CDR1 SGHDN and CDR2 FVKESK. CDR3 bases: TGTGCCAGCAGCCAAGAGGGATGGGGTTCCGAGACCCAGTACTTC. It codes for CASSQEGWGSETQYF.

The chain links TRBV5-4 to TRBJ2-3, with D possibly being TRBD1 (7 bases). CDR1 and CDR2 from the germline V gene are SGHNT and YYREEE (reference sequence). CDR3 length: 16 amino acids. V was trimmed by 3 bases and J by 2 bases, leaving 16 bases between them. CDR3 amino acids: CASSSYRGGVTDTQYF. The CDR3 DNA follows: TGTGCCAGCAGCTCATACAGGGGAGGTGTCACAGATACGCAGTATTTT.

This clonotype showed up many times. J is TRBJ2-3 and V is TRBV12-3 or TRBV12-4, with 7 positions matching TRBD2. V was clipped by 5 bases and J by 4 bases; unmatched bases: 3. CDR3 size: 13 residues. The CDR3 protein is CASSRDYADTQYF. In DNA, the CDR3 is TGTGCCAGCAGTCGGGACTACGCAGATACGCAGTATTTT.